These 3 T cell receptor beta chains came from one sample sequenced in a study of metastatic and nonmetastatic thyroid tumors. From the PCR reads, TCRdb re-called clones with MiXCR. The sample lists a few thousand clones; about 15% were seen once. Thyroid surgery was performed in patients who had received no treatment beforehand. The sample taken for sequencing was adjacent normal tissue. These receptors originate from a female donor with papillary thyroid cancer or a benign thyroid nodule (not recorded which). Some clones in this sample may be carry-over from other donors' samples.

In its sample, this clone was seen a few times. V and J are TRBV2 and TRBJ2-7; D may be TRBD2 (5 bases). The CDR3 runs 14 residues. Germline V gene sequence: CDR1 SNHLY, CDR2 FYNNEI. The V gene lost 2 bases and the J gene lost 0 bases, with 8 bases spanning the gap. CDR3 protein: CASSETGSSYEQYF. The CDR3 DNA reads as TGTGCCAGCAGTGAAACGGGGAGCTCCTACGAGCAGTACTTC.

CDR3 coding DNA: TGTGCCAGCAGCAAGGGACAGGGAGCATCCCAGACCTTC. Protein: CASSKGQGASQTF. The chain has TRBV7-3 and TRBJ1-2; 9 positions agree with TRBD1. CDR3 length: 13 residues. Germline lookup yields CDR1 SGHTA and CDR2 FQGTGA. The junction had 12 bases not matched to a gene; V was cut back by 5 bases and J by 14 bases. Drawing the rest from reference TRBV7-3 and TRBJ1-2, the complete variable domain is GAGVSQTPSNKVTEKGKYVELRCDPISGHTALYWYRQSLGQGPEFLIYFQGTGAADDSGLPNDRFFAVRPEGSVSTLKIQRTERGDSAVYLCASSKGQGASQTFGSGTRLTVV.

This clone was detected ten times or more. The chain is built from TRBV5-8 and TRBJ2-5, with a weak D call TRBD2 (7 bases). The germline V gene encodes CDR1 SGHTS and CDR2 YDEGEE. Trimming left V 4 bases short and J 5 bases short, with 15 bases between. CDR3 size: 14 residues. The CDR3 region is CASSQTGGRETQYF. CDR3 nucleotide sequence: TGTGCCAGCAGCCAAACGGGGGGCCGGGAGACCCAGTACTTC. The complete variable domain, with remaining parts taken from reference TRBV5-8 and TRBJ2-5, reads EAGVTQSPTHLIKTRGQQATLRCSPISGHTSVYWYQQALGLGLQFLLWYDEGEERNRGNFPPRFSGRQFPNYSSELNVNALELEDSALYLCASSQTGGRETQYFGPGTRLLVL.